This TCR beta chain is drawn from a study of monozygotic twins with inflammatory bowel disease. Incorporation of UMIs carrying a 6-nucleotide sample barcode was performed by template switching. Reprocessing the 5' RACE reads, TCRdb reports a single entry for every CDR3 protein and omits DNA. The sample table sets out approximately 400,000 distinct CDR3 sequences. The sequenced sample was blood. This sequence was found in a human donor with ulcerative colitis or Crohn's disease, or a healthy co-twin of an affected twin (not recorded which).

The CDR3: CATTGSGNTIYF. The chain couples TRBV15 to TRBJ1-3. From germline, CDR1 is LNHNV and CDR2 YYDKDF (reference sequence). The CDR3 totals 12 residues.